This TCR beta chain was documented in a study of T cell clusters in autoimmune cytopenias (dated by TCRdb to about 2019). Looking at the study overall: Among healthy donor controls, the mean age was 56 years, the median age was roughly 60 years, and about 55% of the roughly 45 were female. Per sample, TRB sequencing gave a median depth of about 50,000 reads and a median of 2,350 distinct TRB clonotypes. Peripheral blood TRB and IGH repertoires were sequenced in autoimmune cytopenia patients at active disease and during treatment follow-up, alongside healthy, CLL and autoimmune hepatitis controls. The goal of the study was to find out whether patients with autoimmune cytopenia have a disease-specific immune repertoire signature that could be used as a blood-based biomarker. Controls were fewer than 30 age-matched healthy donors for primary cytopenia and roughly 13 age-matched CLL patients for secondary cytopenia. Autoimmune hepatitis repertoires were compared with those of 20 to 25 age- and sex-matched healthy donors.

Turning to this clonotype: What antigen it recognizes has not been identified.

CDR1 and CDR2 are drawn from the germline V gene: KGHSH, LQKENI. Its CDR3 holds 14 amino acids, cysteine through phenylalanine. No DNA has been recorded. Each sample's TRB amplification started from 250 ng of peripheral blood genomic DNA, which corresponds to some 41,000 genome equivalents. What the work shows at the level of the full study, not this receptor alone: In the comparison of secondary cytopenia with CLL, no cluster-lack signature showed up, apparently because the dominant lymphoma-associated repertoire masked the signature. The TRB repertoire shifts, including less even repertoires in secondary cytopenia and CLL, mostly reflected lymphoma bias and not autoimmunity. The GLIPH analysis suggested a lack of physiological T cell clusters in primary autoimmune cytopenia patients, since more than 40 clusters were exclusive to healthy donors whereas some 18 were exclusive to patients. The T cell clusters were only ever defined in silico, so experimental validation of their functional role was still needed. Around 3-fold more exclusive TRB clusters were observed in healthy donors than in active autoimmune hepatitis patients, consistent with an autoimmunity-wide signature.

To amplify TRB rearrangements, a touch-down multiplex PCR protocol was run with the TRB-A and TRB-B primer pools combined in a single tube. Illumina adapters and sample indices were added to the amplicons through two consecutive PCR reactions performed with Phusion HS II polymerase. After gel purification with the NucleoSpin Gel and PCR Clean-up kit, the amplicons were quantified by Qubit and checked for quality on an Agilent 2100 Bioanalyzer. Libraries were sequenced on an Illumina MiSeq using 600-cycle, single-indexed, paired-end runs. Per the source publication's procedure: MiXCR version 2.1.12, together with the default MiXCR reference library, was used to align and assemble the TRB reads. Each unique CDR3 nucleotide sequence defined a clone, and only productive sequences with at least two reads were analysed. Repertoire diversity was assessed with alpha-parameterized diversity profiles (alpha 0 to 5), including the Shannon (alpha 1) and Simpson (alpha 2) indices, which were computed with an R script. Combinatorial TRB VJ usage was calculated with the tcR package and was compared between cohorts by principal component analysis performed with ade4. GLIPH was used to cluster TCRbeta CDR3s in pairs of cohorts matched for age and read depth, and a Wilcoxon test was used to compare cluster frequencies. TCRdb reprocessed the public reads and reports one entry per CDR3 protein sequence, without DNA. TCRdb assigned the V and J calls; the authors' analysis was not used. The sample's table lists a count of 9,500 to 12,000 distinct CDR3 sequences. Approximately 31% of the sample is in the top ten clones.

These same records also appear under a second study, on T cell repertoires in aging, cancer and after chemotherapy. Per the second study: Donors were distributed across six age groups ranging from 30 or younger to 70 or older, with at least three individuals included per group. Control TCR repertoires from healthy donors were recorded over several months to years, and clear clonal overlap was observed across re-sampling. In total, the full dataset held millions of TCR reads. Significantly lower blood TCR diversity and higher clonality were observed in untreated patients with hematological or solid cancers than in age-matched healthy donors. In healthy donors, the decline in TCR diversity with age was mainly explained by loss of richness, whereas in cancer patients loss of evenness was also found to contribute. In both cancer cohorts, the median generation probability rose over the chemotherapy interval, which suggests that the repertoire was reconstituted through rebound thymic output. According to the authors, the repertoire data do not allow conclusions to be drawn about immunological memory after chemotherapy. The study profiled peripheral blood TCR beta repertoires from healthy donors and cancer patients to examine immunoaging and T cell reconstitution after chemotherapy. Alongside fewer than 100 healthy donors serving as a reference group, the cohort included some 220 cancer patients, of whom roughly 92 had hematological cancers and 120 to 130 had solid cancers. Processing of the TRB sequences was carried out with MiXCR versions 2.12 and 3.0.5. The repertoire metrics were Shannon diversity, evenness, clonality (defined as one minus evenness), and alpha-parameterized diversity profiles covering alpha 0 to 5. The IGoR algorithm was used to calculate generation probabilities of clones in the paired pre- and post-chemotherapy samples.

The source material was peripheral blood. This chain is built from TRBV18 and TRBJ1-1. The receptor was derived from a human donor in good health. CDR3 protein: CASSPPLSATEAFF.